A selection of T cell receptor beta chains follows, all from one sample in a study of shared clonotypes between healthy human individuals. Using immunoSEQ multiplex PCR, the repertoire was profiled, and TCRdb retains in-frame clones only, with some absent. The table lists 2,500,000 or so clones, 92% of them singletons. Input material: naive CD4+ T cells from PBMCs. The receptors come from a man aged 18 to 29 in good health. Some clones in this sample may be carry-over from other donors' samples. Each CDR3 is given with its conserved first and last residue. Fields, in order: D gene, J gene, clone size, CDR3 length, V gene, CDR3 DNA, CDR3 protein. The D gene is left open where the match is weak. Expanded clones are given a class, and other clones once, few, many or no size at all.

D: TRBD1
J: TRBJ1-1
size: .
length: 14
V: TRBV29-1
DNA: TGCAGCGTTGCAAGGGACAGGGGGTGGACTGAAGCTTTCTTT
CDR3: CSVARDRGWTEAFF

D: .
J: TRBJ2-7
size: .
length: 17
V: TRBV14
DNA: TGTGCCAGCAGCCAAGAGTTCCGCCGCGGGACATCCTACGAGCAGTACTTC
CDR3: CASSQEFRRGTSYEQYF

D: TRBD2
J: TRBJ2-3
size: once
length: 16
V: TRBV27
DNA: TGTGCCAGCAGTGGGGCCGGGGCGGGAGAGACAGATACGCAGTATTTT
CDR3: CASSGAGAGETDTQYF

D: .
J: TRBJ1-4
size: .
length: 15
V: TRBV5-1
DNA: TGCGCCAGCAGCTTGATCGGGGCTTCGGGCGAAAAACTGTTTTTT
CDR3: CASSLIGASGEKLFF

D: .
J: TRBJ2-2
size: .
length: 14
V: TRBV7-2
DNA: TGTGCCAGCAGCTTAGAGTCGGGCCCCGGGGAGCTGTTTTTT
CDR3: CASSLESGPGELFF

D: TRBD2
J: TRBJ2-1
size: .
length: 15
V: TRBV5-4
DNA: TGTGCCAGCAGCGTCCTAGCGGGAGGTTACAATGAGCAGTTCTTC
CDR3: CASSVLAGGYNEQFF

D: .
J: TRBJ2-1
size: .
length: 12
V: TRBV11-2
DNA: TGTGCCAGCAGCCGTGACGAGCTCGAGCAGTTCTTC
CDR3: CASSRDELEQFF

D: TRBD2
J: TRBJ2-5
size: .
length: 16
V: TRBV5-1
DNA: TGCGCCAGCAGCTCGGGGACTAGCGGGAGGGTAGAGACCCAGTACTTC
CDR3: CASSSGTSGRVETQYF

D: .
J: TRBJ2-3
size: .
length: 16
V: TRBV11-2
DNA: TGTGCCAGCAGCTTATTTGGTGCGGCAATCACAGATACGCAGTATTTT
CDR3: CASSLFGAAITDTQYF

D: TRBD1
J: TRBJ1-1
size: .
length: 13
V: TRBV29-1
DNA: TGCAGCGTGGGGACAGATGTGAACACTGAAGCTTTCTTT
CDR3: CSVGTDVNTEAFF

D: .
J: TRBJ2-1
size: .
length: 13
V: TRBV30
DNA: TGTGCCTGGAGGTTCCGGGACTCCAATGAGCAGTTCTTC
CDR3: CAWRFRDSNEQFF

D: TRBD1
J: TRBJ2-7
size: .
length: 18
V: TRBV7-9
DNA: TGTGCCAGCAGCTTAGGGGACCGGAAGGGACAGTCTACCTACGAGCAGTACTTC
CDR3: CASSLGDRKGQSTYEQYF

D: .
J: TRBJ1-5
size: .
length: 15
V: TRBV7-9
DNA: TGTGCCAGCAGCTTAGTGGGGGGCGCGGGTCAGCCCCAGCATTTT
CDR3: CASSLVGGAGQPQHF

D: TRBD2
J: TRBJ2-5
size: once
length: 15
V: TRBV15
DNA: TGTGCCACCAGCAGATTAGCGGGAGATAAGGAGACCCAGTACTTC
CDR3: CATSRLAGDKETQYF

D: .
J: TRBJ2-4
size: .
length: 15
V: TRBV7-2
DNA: TGTGCCAGCAGCTTACGGGGAAGGTCGTCCAACATTCAGTACTTC
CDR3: CASSLRGRSSNIQYF

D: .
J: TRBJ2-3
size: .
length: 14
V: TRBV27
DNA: TGTGCCAGCAGTCTATTAAGGAACACAGATACGCAGTATTTT
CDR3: CASSLLRNTDTQYF

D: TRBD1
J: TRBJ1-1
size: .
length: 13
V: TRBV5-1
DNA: TGCGCCAGCAGTTCCGGACAGGGGATTGGAGCTTTCTTT
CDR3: CASSSGQGIGAFF

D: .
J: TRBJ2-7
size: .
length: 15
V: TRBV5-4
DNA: TGTGCCAGCAGCTTGGCGGTGGGCTACTCCTACGAGCAGTACTTC
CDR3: CASSLAVGYSYEQYF

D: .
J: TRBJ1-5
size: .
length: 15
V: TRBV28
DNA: TGTGCCAGCAGTTTGAGGAGGGGAGGGAATCAGCCCCAGCATTTT
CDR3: CASSLRRGGNQPQHF

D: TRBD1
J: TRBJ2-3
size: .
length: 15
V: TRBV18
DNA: TGTGCCAGCTCACGGGACAGGGTGGTCACAGATACGCAGTATTTT
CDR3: CASSRDRVVTDTQYF

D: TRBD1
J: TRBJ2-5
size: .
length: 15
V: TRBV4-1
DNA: TGCGCCAGCAGCAGACCCGGGACAGGGCGCGGGCCCCAGTACTTC
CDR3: CASSRPGTGRGPQYF

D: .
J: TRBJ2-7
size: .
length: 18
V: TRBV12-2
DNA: TGTGCAAGTCGCTTAGTAACTAGCGGGAGGTCCCTCTCCTACGAGCAGTACTTC
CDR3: CASRLVTSGRSLSYEQYF

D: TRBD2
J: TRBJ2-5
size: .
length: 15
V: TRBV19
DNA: TGTGCCAGTAGTATTCGGGAGGGGAAATCGGGGGAGCAGTACTTC
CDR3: CASSIREGKSGEQYF